This is a list of T cell receptor beta chains from one sample in a study of blood T cell repertoires in COVID-19. Measured with immunoSEQ multiplex PCR; TCRdb has only the in-frame clones, and not every one. Of approximately 440,000 clones listed, roughly 88% are singletons. Sequenced: PBMCs or T cells enriched from blood (not recorded which). The receptors come from a man aged 18 to 29 who had recovered from COVID-19. The CDR3 runs from the conserved cysteine through the conserved F or W. D genes are given only for firm matches. Rows may omit the clone size; those that give it use once, few, many or a size class.

J gene | clone size | V gene | D gene | CDR3 DNA | CDR3 protein
TRBJ2-7 | few | TRBV6-5 | TRBD1 | TGTGCCAGCGGACAAGTGCAGGGGGCGGGAGAGCAGTACTTC | CASGQVQGAGEQYF
TRBJ1-5 | NA | TRBV19 | TRBD1 | TGTGCCAGTAGGGGACAGGGTCTAAATCAGCCCCAGCATTTT | CASRGQGLNQPQHF
TRBJ1-4 | NA | TRBV5-1 | TRBD1 | TGCGCCAGCAGCCCCGGGACAGGGACTAATGAAAAACTGTTTTTT | CASSPGTGTNEKLFF
TRBJ1-1 | NA | TRBV27 | NA | TGTGCCAGCAGTTTATTAGCACAAGCTGAAGCTTTCTTT | CASSLLAQAEAFF
TRBJ2-2 | NA | TRBV7-3 | NA | TGTGCCAGCAGGATAGGGGGAGCGAACACCGGGGAGCTGTTTTTT | CASRIGGANTGELFF
TRBJ1-2 | NA | TRBV6-5 | NA | TGTGCCAGCAGTTTCGGATGGGGGGATGGCTACACCTTC | CASSFGWGDGYTF
TRBJ2-3 | NA | TRBV25-1 | TRBD1 | TGTGCCAGCAGTGAATTCGCCGGGACAGGGGGTAGAGATACGCAGTATTTT | CASSEFAGTGGRDTQYF
TRBJ1-2 | NA | TRBV12-3/TRBV12-4 | NA | TGTGCCAGCAATTGGGGCAGCAGCTATGGCTACACCTTC | CASNWGSSYGYTF
TRBJ1-1 | NA | TRBV2 | NA | TGTGCCAGCAGCTACCGAACGCGGGAGAACACTGAAGCTTTCTTT | CASSYRTRENTEAFF
TRBJ1-1 | NA | TRBV7-9 | TRBD1 | TGTGCCAGCAGCTCGGACAGGAGAAACATGAACACTGAAGCTTTCTTT | CASSSDRRNMNTEAFF
TRBJ1-1 | once | TRBV2 | NA | TGTGCCAGCAAACTCCGTGTGGGGGCAGACACTGAAGCTTTCTTT | CASKLRVGADTEAFF
TRBJ2-5 | NA | TRBV19 | TRBD2 | TGTGCCAGTAGTATCGGGACTAGCGGACCAAAAGAGACCCAGTACTTC | CASSIGTSGPKETQYF
TRBJ2-3 | NA | TRBV3-1/TRBV3-2 | TRBD2 | TGTGCCAGCAGCCCCTCAGCGGGGGGAACAGATACGCAGTATTTT | CASSPSAGGTDTQYF
TRBJ1-3 | NA | TRBV9 | NA | TGTGCCAGCAGCTCTACTTGGGGGGCTGGAAACACCATATATTTT | CASSSTWGAGNTIYF
TRBJ2-3 | NA | TRBV5-4 | TRBD2 | TGTGCCAGCAGCTCGACTAGCGGGGGGTCAGATACGCAGTATTTT | CASSSTSGGSDTQYF
TRBJ1-2 | NA | TRBV29-1 | TRBD1 | TGCAGCGTTGAAGATAGGAGCGGCAGGGGGCGCACAGCCTATGGCTACACCTTC | CSVEDRSGRGRTAYGYTF
TRBJ2-1 | NA | TRBV5-8 | NA | TGTGCCAGCAGCTTGGAGATGGGGCAAGTCTACAATGAGCAGTTCTTC | CASSLEMGQVYNEQFF
TRBJ2-2 | NA | TRBV30 | NA | TGTGCCTGGAAGGCCTGGCGGGTTGGGACCGGGGAGCTGTTTTTT | CAWKAWRVGTGELFF
TRBJ2-2 | NA | TRBV18 | NA | TGTGCCAGCTCACCACGGGAGTTTGTCGGGGAGCTGTTTTTT | CASSPREFVGELFF
TRBJ2-1 | many | TRBV6-5 | NA | TGTGCCAGCAGCAGGGAATTTGAGCAGTTCTTC | CASSREFEQFF
TRBJ2-7 | NA | TRBV15 | NA | TGTGCCACCAGCAGAGAACTTCTAACACAGGAGTACGAGCAGTACTTC | CATSRELLTQEYEQYF
TRBJ2-7 | NA | TRBV3-1/TRBV3-2 | TRBD1 | TGTGCCAGCAGCCTACAGGGGGGCATATACGAGCAGTACTTC | CASSLQGGIYEQYF
TRBJ2-7 | NA | TRBV3-1/TRBV3-2 | TRBD2 | TGTGCCAGCAGCCAAGTAGCGGGAGTATACTACGAGCAGTACTTC | CASSQVAGVYYEQYF
TRBJ2-1 | NA | TRBV27 | TRBD2 | TGTGCCAGCAGTTCGAGACTAGCGGGAGGGCCCAATGAGCAGTTCTTC | CASSSRLAGGPNEQFF
TRBJ1-6 | once | TRBV2 | NA | TGTGCCAGCAGTGAAAATCAGAATTCACCCCTCCACTTT | CASSENQNSPLHF
TRBJ1-1 | NA | TRBV14 | NA | TGTGCCAGCAGCCGAAGAGGGGTAGGGAGGACTGAAGCTTTCTTT | CASSRRGVGRTEAFF
TRBJ2-2 | NA | TRBV27 | NA | TGTGCCAGCAGTTTAGGGGGGACCGGGGAGCTGTTTTTT | CASSLGGTGELFF
TRBJ1-2 | NA | TRBV28 | NA | TGTGCCGCCCACCCCTTGGGCGGGGGCTACACCTTC | CAAHPLGGGYTF
TRBJ1-5 | NA | TRBV6-6 | NA | TGTGCCAGCAGTTACCGAAGACAGGCGAACAATCAGCCCCAGCATTTT | CASSYRRQANNQPQHF
TRBJ2-3 | NA | TRBV7-9 | NA | TGTGCCAGCAGCTTCCCCCAGTCCCGTATGACAGATACGCAGTATTTT | CASSFPQSRMTDTQYF
TRBJ1-1 | NA | TRBV4-2 | NA | TGTGCCAGCAGCCAAGAAAGGGGCGCAGCTTTCTTT | CASSQERGAAFF
TRBJ2-1 | NA | TRBV5-4 | TRBD2 | TGTGCCAGCAGCGACCGGCGGGAGAGTTCCTACAATGAGCAGTTCTTC | CASSDRRESSYNEQFF
TRBJ2-1 | NA | TRBV13 | NA | TGTGCCAGCAGCTTAGCAGTTGACCGGCGGGGACCCTTGGATGAGCAGTTCTTC | CASSLAVDRRGPLDEQFF
TRBJ1-1 | NA | TRBV18 | TRBD1 | TGTGCCAGCTCACCCAACAGGGGTTTGGACACTGAAGCTTTCTTT | CASSPNRGLDTEAFF
TRBJ1-5 | NA | TRBV9 | NA | TGTGCCAGCAGCGTAAGCGACAGTAACAATCAGCCCCAGCATTTT | CASSVSDSNNQPQHF
TRBJ1-4 | once | TRBV2 | TRBD1 | TGTGCCAGCAGGGGACAGGAGAATGAAAAACTGTTTTTT | CASRGQENEKLFF
TRBJ1-2 | NA | TRBV25-1 | TRBD1 | TGTGCCAGCGCCCGACAGGGACCAAACTATGGCTACACCTTC | CASARQGPNYGYTF
TRBJ1-1 | NA | TRBV10-1 | NA | TGCGCCTGCCAGCAGGATATGAACACTGAAGCTTTCTTT | CACQQDMNTEAFF
TRBJ1-4 | NA | TRBV29-1 | NA | TGCAGCGTTGTCTTCAGGGGATGGGGTGAAAAACTGTTTTTT | CSVVFRGWGEKLFF
TRBJ1-1 | NA | TRBV7-9 | NA | TGTGCCAGCAGCTTAGGAGGGCTGGGTGAAGCTTTCTTT | CASSLGGLGEAFF
TRBJ2-2 | NA | TRBV4-1 | TRBD1 | TGCGCCAGCAGGGACAGGGCGAACACCGGGGAGCTGTTTTTT | CASRDRANTGELFF
TRBJ2-7 | NA | TRBV15 | NA | TGTGCCACCAGCAGAGATTACATCTACGAGCAGTACTTC | CATSRDYIYEQYF
TRBJ1-5 | NA | TRBV5-1 | TRBD1 | TGCGCCAGCAGCGCGACAGGGGGCGATCAGCCCCAGCATTTT | CASSATGGDQPQHF
TRBJ1-3 | NA | TRBV4-1 | TRBD1 | TGCGCCAGCAGCCAAGAATCGTGGACAGGGAGATCAGGAAACACCATATATTTT | CASSQESWTGRSGNTIYF
TRBJ1-1 | NA | TRBV7-2 | NA | TGTGCCAGCAGCTTAGCTAGGGGCGGGGGGACTGAAGCTTTCTTT | CASSLARGGGTEAFF
TRBJ1-2 | NA | TRBV19 | NA | TGTGCCAGTAGTACAACACAGGGAAGCTATGGCTACACCTTC | CASSTTQGSYGYTF
TRBJ2-1 | NA | TRBV20-1 | NA | TGCAGTGCCCTATTTAATGAGCAGTTCTTC | CSALFNEQFF
TRBJ1-6 | NA | TRBV30 | TRBD1 | TGTGCCTGCCAGCGGGGACAGGGTGATTCACCCCTCCACTTT | CACQRGQGDSPLHF
TRBJ2-1 | NA | TRBV5-8 | TRBD1 | TGTGCCAGCAGCCACAGGACAGGGTTAAATGAGCAGTTCTTC | CASSHRTGLNEQFF
TRBJ1-1 | NA | TRBV18 | NA | TGTGCCAGCTCACCATTCGCAGGGGACACTGAAGCTTTCTTT | CASSPFAGDTEAFF
TRBJ2-3 | NA | TRBV5-1 | TRBD2 | TGCGCGTCTGGGAGGGCAGGTTCCACAGATACGCAGTATTTT | CASGRAGSTDTQYF
TRBJ2-7 | NA | TRBV6-1 | TRBD2 | TGTGCCAGCAGTGTTGCTAGCTGGACTAGCTTACACGAGCAGTACTTC | CASSVASWTSLHEQYF
TRBJ2-7 | NA | TRBV20-1 | NA | TGCAGTGCACCAGGAACGGCCGAGCAGTACTTC | CSAPGTAEQYF